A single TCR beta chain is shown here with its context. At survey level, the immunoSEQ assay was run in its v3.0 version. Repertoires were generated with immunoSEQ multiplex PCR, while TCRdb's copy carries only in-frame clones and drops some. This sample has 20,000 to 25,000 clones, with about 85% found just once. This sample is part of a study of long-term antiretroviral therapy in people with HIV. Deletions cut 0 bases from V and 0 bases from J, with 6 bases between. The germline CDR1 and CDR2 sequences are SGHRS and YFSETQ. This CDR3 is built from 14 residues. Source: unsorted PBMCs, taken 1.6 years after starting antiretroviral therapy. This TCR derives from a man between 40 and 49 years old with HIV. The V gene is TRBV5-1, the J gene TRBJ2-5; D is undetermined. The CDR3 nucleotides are TGCGCCAGCAGCTTGGAACAGCACCAAGAGACCCAGTACTTC. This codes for CASSLEQHQETQYF.